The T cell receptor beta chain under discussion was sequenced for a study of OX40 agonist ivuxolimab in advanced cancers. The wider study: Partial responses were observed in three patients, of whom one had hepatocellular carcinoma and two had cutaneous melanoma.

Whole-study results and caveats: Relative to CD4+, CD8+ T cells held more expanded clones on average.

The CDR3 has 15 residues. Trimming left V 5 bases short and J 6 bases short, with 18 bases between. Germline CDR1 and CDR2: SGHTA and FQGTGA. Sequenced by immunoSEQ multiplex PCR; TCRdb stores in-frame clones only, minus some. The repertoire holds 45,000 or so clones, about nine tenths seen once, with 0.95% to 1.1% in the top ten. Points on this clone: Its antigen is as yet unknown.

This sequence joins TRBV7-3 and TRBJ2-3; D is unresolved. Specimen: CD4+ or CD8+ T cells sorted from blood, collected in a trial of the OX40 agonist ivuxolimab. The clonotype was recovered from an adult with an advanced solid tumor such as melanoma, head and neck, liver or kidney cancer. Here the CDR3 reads CASSLDPLPRDTQYF. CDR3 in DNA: TGTGCCAGCAGCCTTGACCCACTCCCTCGGGATACGCAGTATTTT.